Below, 4 T cell receptor beta chains from the same sample are listed, as sequenced in a study of metastatic and nonmetastatic thyroid tumors (dated by TCRdb to about 2020). No treatment had been received by any patient before thyroid surgery. Library prep was done by PCR. The reads were generated on an Illumina HiSeq 4000. TCRdb handled the public reads itself, with Q25 trimming in fastp and clone calling in MiXCR, and kept productive beta chains. Counted in this sample were about 25,000 clones; 15% to 20% of them appeared once. The ten largest clones represent around 4.4% of the sample. Material: blood. The receptors come from a male donor with papillary thyroid cancer or a benign thyroid nodule (not recorded which). Some clones in this sample may be carry-over from other donors' samples.

This clone is labeled medium-sized (0.01 to 0.1%). The chain combines TRBV24-1 with TRBJ2-2, with TRBD2 matching over 13 bases. Germline loops: CDR1 KGHDR, CDR2 SFDVKD. The CDR3 contains 16 residues. Trimming cost V 3 bases and J 3 bases; bases outside gene matches: 0. The CDR3 loop reads CATSDGLAGDTGELFF. In nucleotides, the CDR3 is TGTGCCACCAGTGATGGACTAGCGGGAGACACCGGGGAGCTGTTTTTT.

This clone was recorded many times. This sequence joins TRBV9 and TRBJ1-2, with D possibly TRBD1 on 6 matching bases. Germline loops: CDR1 SGDLS, CDR2 YYNGEE. V was shortened by 3 bases and J by 7 bases, with 22 bases between the two germline ends. This CDR3 has 16 residues. As DNA, the CDR3 is TGTGCCAGCAGCGCACTCCCGGGGGGCGACTTGGCTGGCTACACCTTC. Protein: CASSALPGGDLAGYTF. The full variable domain, rest sourced from reference TRBV9 and TRBJ1-2, is DSGVTQTPKHLITATGQRVTLRCSPRSGDLSVYWYQQSLDQGLQFLIQYYNGEERAKGNILERFSAQQFPDLHSELNLSSLELGDSALYFCASSALPGGDLAGYTFGSGTRLTVV.

This clone has at least ten counts. V usage is TRBV4-2 and J usage is TRBJ1-5; TRBD1 might be the D (6 bases). The CDR3 contains 14 residues. CDR1 LGHNA and CDR2 YNFKEQ come from the germline V gene. Trimming stripped 0 bases from V and 9 bases from J, with 12 bases between. The CDR3 DNA reads as TGTGCCAGCAGCCAAGAGGAGGCCAGGGGGCCCCAGCATTTT. It encodes CASSQEEARGPQHF.

The V gene is TRBV6-1, the J gene TRBJ2-3; D gene unclear. Germline values: CDR1 MNHNS, CDR2 SASEGT. Trimming left V 6 bases short and J 5 bases short, with 9 bases between. The CDR3 covers 12 residues. This chain's CDR3 is CASRMFGDTQYF. In DNA, the CDR3 is TGTGCCAGCAGGATGTTCGGAGATACGCAGTATTTT.